The 17 T cell receptor beta chains in this list originate from one sample, sequenced in a study of blood T cell repertoires in COVID-19. Data came from immunoSEQ multiplex PCR; TCRdb stores just in-frame clones and leaves some out. The top ten clones hold roughly 15% of a sample with more than 60,000 clones, 90% of them seen once. Specimen: peripheral blood. These receptors were taken from an elderly woman with active or convalescent COVID-19.

V usage is TRBV4-2 and J usage is TRBJ1-1, with D uncertain. CDR3 length: 13 residues. Germline V CDR1 and CDR2: LGHNA, YNFKEQ. With 1 base removed from V and 1 base from J, the gap between germline ends came to 4 bases. CDR3: CASSQGGNTEAFF. The CDR3 bases are TGTGCCAGCAGCCAAGGCGGGAACACTGAAGCTTTCTTT.

The chain uses TRBV18 and TRBJ2-1; 10 bases agree with TRBD1. Losses at the gene ends were 0 bases for V and 2 bases for J; bases not matched to a gene: 4. Germline loops: CDR1 KGHSH, CDR2 LQKENI. CDR3 size: 17 residues. The CDR3 DNA reads as TGTGCCAGCTCACCACCGAGTGGGACAGGGGCCTACAATGAGCAGTTCTTC. It yields the protein CASSPPSGTGAYNEQFF.

J is TRBJ2-1 and V is TRBV7-2, with 9 bases that match TRBD2. The CDR3 extends over 15 amino acids. Germline V CDR1 and CDR2: SGHTA, FQGNSA. The junction had 4 bases not matched to a gene; V was cut back by 1 base and J by 6 bases. The CDR3 DNA reads TGTGCCAGCAGCTTAGGGCTAGCGGGGACCAATGAGCAGTTCTTC. It yields the protein CASSLGLAGTNEQFF.

V is TRBV6-5 and J is TRBJ1-6, with a possible D match to TRBD1 (6 bases). This CDR3 spans 14 amino acids. The germline CDR1 and CDR2 sequences are MNHEY and SVGAGI. V lost 6 bases and J lost 9, with 15 bases in between. The CDR3 bases are TGTGCCAGCAGCCCACAGGGAGTAGGTTCACCCCTCCACTTT. Translating gives CASSPQGVGSPLHF.

This sequence joins TRBV5-1 and TRBJ2-1, with 8 nucleotides matching TRBD1. With V trimmed by 2 bases and J by 3 bases, 1 base remained unmatched. CDR1 SGHRS and CDR2 YFSETQ come from the germline V gene. The CDR3 has 14 residues. The CDR3 reads CASSFGQGYNEQFF. The CDR3 nucleotides read TGCGCCAGCAGCTTCGGACAGGGCTACAATGAGCAGTTCTTC. Complete variable domain (other parts from reference TRBV5-1 and TRBJ2-1): KAGVTQTPRYLIKTRGQQVTLSCSPISGHRSVSWYQQTPGQGLQFLFEYFSETQRNKGNFPGRFSGRQFSNSRSEMNVSTLELGDSALYLCASSFGQGYNEQFFGPGTRLTVL.

The chain couples TRBV18 to TRBJ1-5; D not resolved. The CDR3 runs 14 residues. The V end was cut by 3 bases, the J end by 3 bases, with 9 bases between. Germline V gene data show CDR1 as KGHSH and CDR2 as LQKENI. CDR3 in amino acids: CASSPGRVNQPQHF. CDR3 bases: TGTGCCAGCTCACCGGGCAGAGTCAATCAGCCCCAGCATTTT. Variable domain in full (rest from reference TRBV18 and TRBJ1-5): NAGVMQNPRHLVRRRGQEARLRCSPMKGHSHVYWYRQLPEEGLKFMVYLQKENIIDESGMPKERFSAEFPKEGPSILRIQQVVRGDSAAYFCASSPGRVNQPQHFGDGTRLSIL.

The rearrangement links TRBV19 to TRBJ2-3; 8 nucleotides line up with TRBD2. CDR3 length: 13 residues. V lost 6 bases to trimming and J lost 5 bases; unmatched junction nucleotides: 4. Germline V gene sequence: CDR1 LNHDA, CDR2 SQIVND (reference sequence). The CDR3 region is CASSRGGGDTQYF. DNA for the CDR3: TGTGCCAGTAGCCGGGGGGGCGGAGATACGCAGTATTTT.

The chain carries TRBV10-3 and TRBJ2-3; tentatively, D is TRBD1 (5 bases). The germline V gene encodes CDR1 ENHRY and CDR2 SYGVKD. The CDR3 consists of 13 residues. V shed 7 bases and J shed 8 bases, with 16 bases lying between them. This chain's CDR3 is CAITSTVGGTQYF. The CDR3 nucleotides read TGTGCCATCACTTCGACAGTGGGTGGTACGCAGTATTTT.

The rearrangement uses TRBV30 and TRBJ2-7; possibly TRBD2 for D (6 bases). Trimming took 2 bases from V and 5 from J, leaving 16 bases between them. Germline CDR1 GTSNPN, CDR2 SVGIG (reference sequence). This CDR3 is 14 amino acids long. In nucleotides, the CDR3 is TGTGCCTGGAGTCGAGGGGACTCTACCGACGAGCAGTACTTC. Encoded protein: CAWSRGDSTDEQYF.

This clone was seen a handful of times. The rearrangement uses TRBV19 and TRBJ1-5; D is uncertain. The V end lost 2 bases, the J end lost 7 bases, and 15 bases lay between the germline ends. This CDR3 spans 15 amino acids. CDR1 is LNHDA, CDR2 SQIVND, per germline (reference sequence). The CDR3 nucleotides are TGTGCCAGTAGTATAAAGGCAGACCCAGGCCAGCCCCAGCATTTT. This translates into CASSIKADPGQPQHF.

The chain is built from TRBV5-1 and TRBJ2-4, with D possibly being TRBD2 (5 bases). This CDR3 has 14 residues. V gave up 8 bases and J gave up 3 bases, with 15 bases separating them. CDR1 is SGHRS, CDR2 YFSETQ, per germline. CDR3 sequence: CASPEGFGKNIQYF. In nucleotides, the CDR3 is TGCGCCAGTCCCGAGGGTTTTGGCAAAAACATTCAGTACTTC.

The chain has TRBV6-5 and TRBJ2-7; 7 bases line up with TRBD1. The CDR3 covers 12 residues. Germline values: CDR1 MNHEY, CDR2 SVGAGI. Trimming took 11 bases from V and 2 from J; bases not matched to a gene: 6. Here the CDR3 reads CAAGTDTYEQYF. The CDR3 DNA reads as TGTGCCGCAGGGACAGACACCTACGAGCAGTACTTC.

The genes are TRBV7-2 and TRBJ2-3, with 7 bases that match TRBD2. The length of the CDR3 is 12 residues. CDR1 and CDR2 from the germline V gene are SGHTA and FQGNSA. V lost 1 base, J lost 10 bases, and 2 bases stayed unmatched. The CDR3 DNA is TGTGCCAGCAGCTTAGGGACTAGGGCGCAGTATTTT. This encodes CASSLGTRAQYF. Combining the CDR3 with reference TRBV7-2 and TRBJ2-3 gives the whole variable domain GAGVSQSPSNKVTEKGKDVELRCDPISGHTALYWYRQSLGQGLEFLIYFQGNSAPDKSGLPSDRFSAERTGGSVSTLTIQRTQQEDSAVYLCASSLGTRAQYFGPGTRLTVL.

This clone was observed a single time. The genes are TRBV28 and TRBJ1-2, with D hard to call. This CDR3 is built from 10 residues. Per germline, CDR1 MDHEN and CDR2 SYDVKM. The CDR3 DNA is TGTGTGGTCCACGGCTATGGCTACACCTTC. Protein: CVVHGYGYTF.

This chain uses TRBV19 with TRBJ2-1, with 8 positions matching TRBD1. Trimming at V came to 3 bases and at J to 1 base, leaving 2 bases not matched to a gene. The CDR3 extends over 15 amino acids. The germline CDR1 and CDR2 sequences are LNHDA and SQIVND (reference sequence). The DNA for the CDR3 is TGTGCCAGTAGTATTCAGGGGGCGTCCTACAATGAGCAGTTCTTC. Amino acid sequence: CASSIQGASYNEQFF. Based on the CDR3 plus reference TRBV19 and TRBJ2-1, the full variable domain is DGGITQSPKYLFRKEGQNVTLSCEQNLNHDAMYWYRQDPGQGLRLIYYSQIVNDFQKGDIAEGYSVSREKKESFPLTVTSAQKNPTAFYLCASSIQGASYNEQFFGPGTRLTVL.

The chain links TRBV2 to TRBJ1-5, with a weak D call TRBD1 (6 bases). The germline V gene encodes CDR1 SNHLY and CDR2 FYNNEI. V dropped 4 bases and J dropped 11 bases, with 15 bases sitting between them. The CDR3 extends over 13 amino acids. The DNA of the CDR3 is TGTGCCAGCAGTGGGCAGGGGCTCGGGGCCCAGCATTTT. The encoded protein is CASSGQGLGAQHF.

For the CDR3, the DNA is TGTGCCAGTAGTACTAGCGGGGGACCCGAGCAGTACTTC. Residues: CASSTSGGPEQYF. The chain joins TRBV19 to TRBJ2-7, with TRBD2 matching over 10 bases. The CDR3 extends over 13 amino acids. With V trimmed by 4 bases and J by 6 bases, 3 bases remained unmatched. Germline V CDR1 and CDR2: LNHDA, SQIVND (reference sequence). The variable domain in full, with the rest retrieved from reference TRBV19 and TRBJ2-7, is DGGITQSPKYLFRKEGQNVTLSCEQNLNHDAMYWYRQDPGQGLRLIYYSQIVNDFQKGDIAEGYSVSREKKESFPLTVTSAQKNPTAFYLCASSTSGGPEQYFGPGTRLTVT.